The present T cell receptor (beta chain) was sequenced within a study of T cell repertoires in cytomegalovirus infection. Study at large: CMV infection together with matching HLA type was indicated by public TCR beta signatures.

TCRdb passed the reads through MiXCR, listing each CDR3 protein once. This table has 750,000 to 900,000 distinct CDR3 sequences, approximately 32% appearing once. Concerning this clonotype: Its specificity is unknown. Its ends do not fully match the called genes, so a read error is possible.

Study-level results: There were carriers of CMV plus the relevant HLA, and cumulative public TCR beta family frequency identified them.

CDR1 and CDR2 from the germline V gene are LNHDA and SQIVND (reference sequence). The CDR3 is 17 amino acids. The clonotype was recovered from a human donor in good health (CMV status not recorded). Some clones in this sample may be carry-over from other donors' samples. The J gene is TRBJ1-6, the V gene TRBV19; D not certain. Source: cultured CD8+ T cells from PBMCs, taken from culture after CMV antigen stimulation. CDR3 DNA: TGTGTCAGTAGTACGTGGACCATGAGCTCCTATAATTCACCCCTCCACTTT. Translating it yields CVSSTWTMSSYNSPLHF.